What follows are 15 T cell receptor beta chains derived from one specimen sequenced in a study of cytomegalovirus exposure and HLA in healthy donors (dated by TCRdb to 2016 to 2017). Libraries were constructed by the immunoSEQ multiplex PCR assay. For the multiplex PCR, a mixture combining 60 forward primers for TCR Vbeta segments and 13 reverse primers for TCR Jbeta segments was used. TCRdb carries this immuneACCESS record with in-frame sequences only. Its versions omit some clonotypes, under half of them owing to an unresolved V gene in the studies checked, with the rest unexplained. Across this sample there are fewer than 200,000 clones, with approximately 79% seen only once. The ten biggest clones cover about 7% of the sample. Sample: PBMCs. These receptors were obtained from a man aged 35 to 55 in good health and CMV-seropositive.

V usage is TRBV7-2 and J usage is TRBJ1-1, with TRBD1 matching over 11 bases. The V gene's germline CDR1 is SGHTA and CDR2 FQGNSA. The CDR3 runs to 17 residues. V shed 2 bases and J 1 base; nucleotides not matched to a gene: 6. The CDR3 nucleotides read TGTGCCAGCAGCTTATATGGGACAGGGGGGGGGAACACTGAAGCTTTCTTT. It specifies CASSLYGTGGGNTEAFF.

This clone has more than one count but fewer than ten. The CDR3 here is CASSSYRGRRELFF. As DNA, the CDR3 is TGTGCCAGCAGCTCCTACAGGGGGCGGAGGGAGCTGTTTTTT. The chain carries TRBV11-2 and TRBJ2-2; 9 bases are a match to TRBD1. Germline assignment: CDR1 SGHAT and CDR2 FQNNGV. There are 14 residues in the CDR3. V shed 4 bases, J shed 9 bases, and the junction held 6 bases outside the gene matches.

J is TRBJ1-6 and V is TRBV30; D remains unclear. Germline values: CDR1 GTSNPN, CDR2 SVGIG (reference sequence). This CDR3 spans 13 amino acids. CDR3 coding DNA: TGTGCTTCAACGGGATCCTATAATTCACCCCTCCACTTT. Protein sequence: CASTGSYNSPLHF.

The chain joins TRBV5-4 to TRBJ2-1, with a tentative D call TRBD2 (5 bases). The V end lost 7 bases, the J end lost 9 bases, and 17 bases lay between the germline ends. The CDR3 runs 13 residues. Germline CDR1 reads SGHNT; CDR2 reads YYREEE (reference sequence). CDR3 sequence reads: CASSARVVSEQFF. CDR3 coding DNA: TGTGCCAGCTCGGCGAGGGTAGTTTCTGAGCAGTTCTTC.

This clone was detected a few times. The V gene is TRBV7-9, the J gene TRBJ2-7, with D uncertain. The CDR3 runs 14 residues. The V gene lost 2 bases and the J gene lost 7 bases, with 15 bases spanning the gap. CDR1 and CDR2 (germline): SEHNR, FQNEAQ (reference sequence). CDR3 DNA sequence: TGTGCCAGCAGCTTAATGTCCTCTCTCGGGGAGCAGTACTTC. Its protein is CASSLMSSLGEQYF.

This chain joins TRBV7-9 and TRBJ1-2; 9 bases are a match to TRBD1. This CDR3 has 16 amino acids. Germline V CDR1 and CDR2: SEHNR, FQNEAQ (reference sequence). Trimming cost V 5 bases and J 5 bases; bases outside gene matches: 12. In nucleotides, the CDR3 is TGTGCCAGCAGCAAATTGACAGGGGGACCGGAATATGGCTACACCTTC. This gives the protein CASSKLTGGPEYGYTF.

CDR3 region: CASRTGRGGSNQPQHF. The CDR3 DNA follows: TGTGCCAGTAGGACCGGGAGGGGGGGAAGCAATCAGCCCCAGCATTTT. The chain recombines TRBV19 with TRBJ1-5, with D maybe TRBD1 (6 bases). This CDR3 region has 16 residues. The germline gives CDR1 LNHDA, CDR2 SQIVND (reference sequence). Trimming pared 6 bases from V and 1 base from J, leaving 16 bases between.

Only a few counts were recorded for this clone. The CDR3 DNA sequence: TGTGCCAGCAGCACCTTGGACAGACCTCACACTGAAGCTTTCTTT. Amino acids: CASSTLDRPHTEAFF. The J gene is TRBJ1-1, the V gene TRBV9; TRBD1 is a possible D gene (6 bases). Trimming cost V 4 bases and J 3 bases, with 16 bases left between them. Germline CDR1 SGDLS, CDR2 YYNGEE. The CDR3 extends over 15 amino acids.

The V gene is TRBV9, the J gene TRBJ1-2; tentative D call: TRBD1 (5 bases). Germline-derived CDR1 and CDR2 are SGDLS and YYNGEE. V lost 2 bases to trimming and J lost 4 bases, with 15 bases between them. This CDR3 region has 15 residues. The CDR3 coding sequence is TGTGCCAGCAGCGTCGGGACGGAGGGCGCCTATGGCTACACCTTC. Protein sequence: CASSVGTEGAYGYTF.

The V and J genes are TRBV4-2 and TRBJ2-1; D perhaps matches TRBD2 (6 bases). This CDR3 spans 16 amino acids. V was shortened by 4 bases and J by 7 bases, with 20 bases between the two germline ends. CDR1 LGHNA and CDR2 YNFKEQ come from the germline V gene. Here the CDR3 DNA reads TGTGCCAGCAGCCCCCGTCAGGAGGAGGGTTGGAATGAGCAGTTCTTC. Its protein is CASSPRQEEGWNEQFF.

This clone was detected a few times. The V and J genes are TRBV11-2 and TRBJ2-5; possible D gene TRBD2, 6 bases. The CDR3 covers 15 residues. The germline V gene has CDR1 SGHAT and CDR2 FQNNGV. Between the trimmed V and J ends, which lost 5 bases and 2 bases, there was a span of 15 bases. The CDR3 region is CASSHLGDSQETQYF. In nucleotides, the CDR3 is TGTGCCAGCAGCCACCTCGGGGACTCGCAAGAGACCCAGTACTTC.

This chain uses TRBV5-1 with TRBJ2-3; D possibly corresponds to TRBD2 (5 bases). The CDR3 has 16 residues. The germline V gene encodes CDR1 SGHRS and CDR2 YFSETQ. Trimming cost V 4 bases and J 4 bases, with 19 bases left between them. The CDR3 region has the DNA TGCGCCAGCAGCACGACAACGAGCGGAGTCTCAGATACGCAGTATTTT. Protein product: CASSTTTSGVSDTQYF.

The rearrangement joins TRBV30 to TRBJ2-2, with TRBD1 matching over 7 bases. Germline CDR1 is GTSNPN and CDR2 is SVGIG (reference sequence). J lost 7 bases, V lost 4 bases, and 6 bases had no gene match. The CDR3 sequence is 13 residues long. The CDR3 nucleotides are TGTGCCTGGAAACAGACAGGGCTCGGGGAGCTGTTTTTT. Its translation: CAWKQTGLGELFF.

A few counts support this clone. The rearrangement joins TRBV18 to TRBJ2-7; the match to TRBD2 covers 9 bases. The CDR3 loop spans 17 amino acids. Germline trimming cut 1 base from V and 4 bases from J; bases unmatched to any gene: 11. Germline-derived CDR1 and CDR2 are KGHSH and LQKENI. The CDR3 here is CASSPRPHAGGVYEQYF. CDR3 coding DNA: TGTGCCAGCTCACCACGTCCCCATGCGGGGGGGGTATACGAGCAGTACTTC.

The CDR3 loop is CASSEGGQGYEQYF. CDR3 nucleotides: TGTGCCAGCAGTGAAGGGGGACAGGGTTACGAGCAGTACTTC. V usage is TRBV6-1 and J usage is TRBJ2-7; TRBD1 aligns across 9 bases. J lost 4 bases, V lost 1 base, and 2 bases had no gene match. Germline CDR1 is MNHNS and CDR2 is SASEGT. This CDR3 has 14 amino acids.